This TCR beta chain was profiled in a study of CXCR3-negative and CXCR3-positive naive CD8 T cells. In the study overall: About 140 million TRB reads were obtained in total, which works out to about 1.5 +/- 0.3 million per library.

The length of the CDR3 is 14 residues. Study-level results: Higher TRB CDR3 hydrophobicity marked CXCR3-positive naive cells relative to CXCR3-negative naive cells.

As regards this clonotype: Its cognate antigen is unknown.

Carrying UMI labels, the TRB cDNA libraries were prepared through 5' RACE. TCRdb reprocessed the 5' RACE reads, with one entry per CDR3 protein and no DNA. This specimen shows about 150,000 distinct CDR3 sequences; the ten leading clones hold nearly 0.5%. The sequencing sample was made of naive CXCR3+ CD8+ T cells from blood. This sample's subset: CD45RO-CCR7+CD27+CD95- naive CD8+ T cells expressing CXCR3 (TNR3+). The source of this sequence is a human donor in good health. Some clones in this sample may be carry-over from other donors' samples. V usage is TRBV12-3 or TRBV12-4 and J usage is TRBJ2-7; TCRdb returns TRBD2, unconfirmable since there is no DNA. CDR3: CASSFGTSRYEQYF.